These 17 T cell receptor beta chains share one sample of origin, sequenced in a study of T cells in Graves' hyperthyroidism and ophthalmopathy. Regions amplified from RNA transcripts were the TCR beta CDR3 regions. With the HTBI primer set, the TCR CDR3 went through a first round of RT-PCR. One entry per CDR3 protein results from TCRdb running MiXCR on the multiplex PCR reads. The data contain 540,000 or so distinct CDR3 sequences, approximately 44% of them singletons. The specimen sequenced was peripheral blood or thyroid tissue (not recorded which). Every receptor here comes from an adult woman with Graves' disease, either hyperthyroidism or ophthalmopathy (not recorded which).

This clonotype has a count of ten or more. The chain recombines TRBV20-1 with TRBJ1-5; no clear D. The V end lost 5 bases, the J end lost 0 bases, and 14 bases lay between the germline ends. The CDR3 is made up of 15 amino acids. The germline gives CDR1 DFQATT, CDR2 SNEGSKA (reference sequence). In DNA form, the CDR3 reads TGCAGTGCTGACGGGGAATATAGTAGCAATCAGCCCCAGCATTTT. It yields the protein CSADGEYSSNQPQHF.

The DNA for the CDR3 is TGTGCCAGCAGCCAGATATGGGACCGGAAATATGGCTACACCTTC. Protein: CASSQIWDRKYGYTF. The chain is built from TRBV7-9 and TRBJ1-2; weak D call: TRBD1 (5 bases). The CDR3 totals 15 residues. Per germline, CDR1 SEHNR and CDR2 FQNEAQ (reference sequence). Deletions cut 5 bases from V and 5 bases from J, with 18 bases between. The entire variable domain, with the rest obtained from reference TRBV7-9 and TRBJ1-2, is as follows: DTGVSQNPRHKITKRGQNVTFRCDPISEHNRLYWYRQTLGQGPEFLTYFQNEAQLEKSRLLSDRFSAERPKGSFSTLEIQRTEQGDSAMYLCASSQIWDRKYGYTFGSGTRLTVV.

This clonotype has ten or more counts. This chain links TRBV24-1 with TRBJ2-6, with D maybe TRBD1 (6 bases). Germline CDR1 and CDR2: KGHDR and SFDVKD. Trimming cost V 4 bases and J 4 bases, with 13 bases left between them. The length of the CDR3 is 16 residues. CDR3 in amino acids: CATSETTGSGANVLTF. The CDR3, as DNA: TGTGCCACCAGTGAAACAACAGGGTCAGGGGCCAACGTCCTGACTTTC.

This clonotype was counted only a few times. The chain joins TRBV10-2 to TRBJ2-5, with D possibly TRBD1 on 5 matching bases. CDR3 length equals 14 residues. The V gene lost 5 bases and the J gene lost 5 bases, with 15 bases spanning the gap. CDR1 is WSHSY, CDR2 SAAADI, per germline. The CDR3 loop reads CASSLRQLTETQYF. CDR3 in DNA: TGCGCCAGCAGTTTGAGACAGCTCACGGAGACCCAGTACTTC.

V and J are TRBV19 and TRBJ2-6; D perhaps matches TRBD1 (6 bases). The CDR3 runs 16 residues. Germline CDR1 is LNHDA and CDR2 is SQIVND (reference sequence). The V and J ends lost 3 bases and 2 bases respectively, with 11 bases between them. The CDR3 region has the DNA TGTGCCAGTAGTATTGGACAGAACACTGGGGCCAACGTCCTGACTTTC. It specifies CASSIGQNTGANVLTF. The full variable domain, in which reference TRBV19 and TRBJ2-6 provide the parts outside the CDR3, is DGGITQSPKYLFRKEGQNVTLSCEQNLNHDAMYWYRQDPGQGLRLIYYSQIVNDFQKGDIAEGYSVSREKKESFPLTVTSAQKNPTAFYLCASSIGQNTGANVLTFGAGSRLTVL.

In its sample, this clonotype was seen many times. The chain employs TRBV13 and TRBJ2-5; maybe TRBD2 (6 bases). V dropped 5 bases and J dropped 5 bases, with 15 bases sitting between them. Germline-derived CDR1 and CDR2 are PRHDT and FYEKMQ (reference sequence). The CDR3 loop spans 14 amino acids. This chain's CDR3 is CASSLGGLGETQYF. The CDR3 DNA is TGTGCCAGCAGCCTCGGAGGGCTGGGGGAGACCCAGTACTTC.

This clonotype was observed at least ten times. DNA for the CDR3: TGCGCCAGCAGCGCCGAGACAGCTAACTCCTACGAGCAGTACTTC. The encoded protein is CASSAETANSYEQYF. The V gene is TRBV5-1, the J gene TRBJ2-7, with D perhaps matching TRBD1 (5 bases). The V end lost 4 bases, the J end lost 0 bases, and 14 bases lay between the germline ends. CDR3 length: 15 amino acids. Germline V lookup: CDR1 SGHRS, CDR2 YFSETQ.

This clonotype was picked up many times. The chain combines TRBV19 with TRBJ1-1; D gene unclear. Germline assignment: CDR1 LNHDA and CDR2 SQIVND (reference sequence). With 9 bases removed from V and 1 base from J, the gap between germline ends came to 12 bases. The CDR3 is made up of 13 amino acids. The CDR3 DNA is TGTGCCAGCAGCCGCGGAAGGAACACTGAAGCTTTCTTT. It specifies CASSRGRNTEAFF.

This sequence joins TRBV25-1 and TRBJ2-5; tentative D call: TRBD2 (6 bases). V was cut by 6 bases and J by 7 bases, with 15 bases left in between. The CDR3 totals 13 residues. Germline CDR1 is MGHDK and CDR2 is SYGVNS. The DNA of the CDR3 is TGTGCCAGCAGAGCTAGGCCAGCGGGGACCCAGTACTTC. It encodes CASRARPAGTQYF. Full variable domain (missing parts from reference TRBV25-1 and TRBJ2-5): EADIYQTPRYLVIGTGKKITLECSQTMGHDKMYWYQQDPGMELHLIHYSYGVNSTEKGDLSSESTVSRIRTEHFPLTLESARPSHTSQYLCASRARPAGTQYFGPGTRLLVL.

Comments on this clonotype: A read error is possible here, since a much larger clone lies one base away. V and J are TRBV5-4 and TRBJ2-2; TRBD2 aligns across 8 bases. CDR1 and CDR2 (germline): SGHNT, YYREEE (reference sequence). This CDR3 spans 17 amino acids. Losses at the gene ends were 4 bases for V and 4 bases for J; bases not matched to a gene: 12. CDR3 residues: CASSGPLPGLGTGELFF. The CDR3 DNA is TGTGCCAGCAGCGGCCCCCTTCCGGGACTAGGCACCGGGGAGCTGTTTTTT. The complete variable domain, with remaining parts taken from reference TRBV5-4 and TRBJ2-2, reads ETGVTQSPTHLIKTRGQQVTLRCSSQSGHNTVSWYQQALGQGPQFIFQYYREEENGRGNFPPRFSGLQFPNYSSELNVNALELDDSALYLCASSGPLPGLGTGELFFGEGSRLTVL.

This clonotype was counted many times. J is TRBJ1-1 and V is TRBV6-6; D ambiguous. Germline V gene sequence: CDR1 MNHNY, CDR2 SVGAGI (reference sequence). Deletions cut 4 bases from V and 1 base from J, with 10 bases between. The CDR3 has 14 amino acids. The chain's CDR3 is CASSLNGENTEAFF. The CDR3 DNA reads TGTGCCAGCAGTTTGAACGGGGAGAACACTGAAGCTTTCTTT.

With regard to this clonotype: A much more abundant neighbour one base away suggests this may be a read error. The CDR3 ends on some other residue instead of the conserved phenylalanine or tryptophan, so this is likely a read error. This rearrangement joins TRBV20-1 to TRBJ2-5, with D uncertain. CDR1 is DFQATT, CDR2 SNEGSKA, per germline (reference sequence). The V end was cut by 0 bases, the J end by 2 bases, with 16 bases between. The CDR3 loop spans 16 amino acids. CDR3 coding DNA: TGCAGTGCTAGAGACTACAGAACTGACATACAAGAGACCCAGTACCTC. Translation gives CSARDYRTDIQETQYL.

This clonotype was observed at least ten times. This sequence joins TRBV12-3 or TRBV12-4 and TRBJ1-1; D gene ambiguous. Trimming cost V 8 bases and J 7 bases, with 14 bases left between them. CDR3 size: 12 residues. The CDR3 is CASLEDWNEAFF. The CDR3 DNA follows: TGTGCCAGCCTCGAGGACTGGAATGAAGCTTTCTTT.

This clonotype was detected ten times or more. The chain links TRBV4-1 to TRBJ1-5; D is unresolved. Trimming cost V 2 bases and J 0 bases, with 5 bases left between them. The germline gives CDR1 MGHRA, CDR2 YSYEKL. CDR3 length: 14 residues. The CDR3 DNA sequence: TGCGCCAGCAGCCAATTGTATAGCAATCAGCCCCAGCATTTT. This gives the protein CASSQLYSNQPQHF.

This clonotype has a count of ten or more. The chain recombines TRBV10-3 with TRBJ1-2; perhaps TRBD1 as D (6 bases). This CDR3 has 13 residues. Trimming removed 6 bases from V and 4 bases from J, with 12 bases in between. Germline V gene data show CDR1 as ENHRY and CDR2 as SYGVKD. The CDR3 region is CAIRATGSYGYTF. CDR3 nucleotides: TGTGCCATCAGGGCCACAGGGAGCTATGGCTACACCTTC.

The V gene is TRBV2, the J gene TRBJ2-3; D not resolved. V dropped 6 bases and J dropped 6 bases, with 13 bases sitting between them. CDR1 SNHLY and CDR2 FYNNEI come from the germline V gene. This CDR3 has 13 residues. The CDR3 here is CASRRESRDTQYF. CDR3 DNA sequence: TGTGCCAGCAGAAGGGAAAGTAGGGATACGCAGTATTTT.

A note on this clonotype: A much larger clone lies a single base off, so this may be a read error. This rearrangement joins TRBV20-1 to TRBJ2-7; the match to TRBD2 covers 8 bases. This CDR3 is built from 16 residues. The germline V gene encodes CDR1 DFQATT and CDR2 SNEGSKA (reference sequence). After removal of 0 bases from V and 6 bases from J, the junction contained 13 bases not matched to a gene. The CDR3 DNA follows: TGCAGTGCTAGAGATAGGAGGCGGGAGGCTACCTGCGAGCAGTACTTC. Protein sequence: CSARDRRREATCEQYF.